Listed here is a single T cell receptor beta chain. Its antigen is not identified. The data stem from a study of shared clonotypes between healthy human individuals. Findings of the study overall: Between several donors, naive CD4 clonotypes were shared at a level of roughly 5.5%. When compared with the clonotypes that were shared by all four sorted-subset donors, the non-shared clonotypes turned out to have lower generation probabilities. The authors sampled blood alone, and tissue repertoires likely differ.

CDR3 length: 12 amino acids. CDR1 and CDR2 from the germline V gene are SGHTA and FQGNSA. Trimming cost V 5 bases and J 4 bases; bases outside gene matches: 2. TCRdb's table, derived via immunoSEQ multiplex PCR, lists solely in-frame clones and lacks some. The sample lists over 400,000 clones; roughly 95% were seen once. The sequence came from a woman aged 25 to 45 in good health. What was sequenced was naive CD4+ T cells sorted from blood. Subset described: CD45RA+ positively selected. The chain couples TRBV7-2 to TRBJ2-7, with 7 bases that match TRBD1. The CDR3 loop is CASSETGYEQYF. In nucleotides, the CDR3 is TGTGCCAGCAGCGAGACAGGGTACGAGCAGTACTTC.